The 19 T cell receptor beta chains presented below share a single source sample, sequenced in a study of immune reconstitution after stem cell transplant in scleroderma. TCRdb processed the RT-PCR reads anew with MiXCR; each CDR3 protein has one entry. This table holds around 2,600 distinct CDR3 sequences, roughly 3.6% found once. Sample collection was performed before or after autologous hematopoietic stem cell transplantation (not recorded which). The receptors come from a human donor with systemic sclerosis.

This clonotype is termed medium-sized. The V and J genes are TRBV12-3 or TRBV12-4 and TRBJ1-1; tentative D call: TRBD1 (5 bases). The CDR3 spans 13 residues. V shed 3 bases and J shed 4 bases, with 9 bases lying between them. The CDR3 sequence: CASSFQGATEAFF. The CDR3 region has the DNA TGTGCCAGCAGTTTCCAGGGTGCCACTGAAGCTTTCTTT.

V and J are TRBV23-1 and TRBJ2-1; no clear D. TRBV23-1 has ORF status, its function being uncertain. With 3 bases removed from V and 10 bases from J, the gap between germline ends came to 7 bases. This CDR3 is built from 11 residues. The CDR3 nucleotides read TGCGCCAGCAGTCAGAGGCAGGAGCAGTTCTTC. It is translated as CASSQRQEQFF.

The chain is built from TRBV15 and TRBJ2-7; no clear D gene. The germline V gene encodes CDR1 LNHNV and CDR2 YYDKDF (reference sequence). Between the trimmed V and J ends, which lost 1 base and 1 base, there was a span of 11 bases. This CDR3 has 15 amino acids. The CDR3 DNA sequence: TGTGCCACCAGCAGAGGAAAAAAACATTCCTACGAGCAGTACTTC. Its protein is CATSRGKKHSYEQYF.

By its share, this clonotype is medium-sized. The chain joins TRBV5-1 to TRBJ2-5; tentatively, D is TRBD1 (6 bases). This CDR3 region has 16 residues. Germline CDR1 reads SGHRS; CDR2 reads YFSETQ. V shed 4 bases and J shed 1 base, with 17 bases lying between them. The CDR3 loop reads CASSITTGIVQETQYF. CDR3 bases: TGCGCCAGCAGCATAACTACAGGGATAGTCCAAGAGACCCAGTACTTC. Filled out from reference TRBV5-1 and TRBJ2-5, the complete variable domain reads KAGVTQTPRYLIKTRGQQVTLSCSPISGHRSVSWYQQTPGQGLQFLFEYFSETQRNKGNFPGRFSGRQFSNSRSEMNVSTLELGDSALYLCASSITTGIVQETQYFGPGTRLLVL.

This clonotype was seen a few times. The V gene is TRBV5-1, the J gene TRBJ2-7; D is ambiguous. This CDR3 is 15 amino acids long. Germline values: CDR1 SGHRS, CDR2 YFSETQ. V dropped 3 bases and J dropped 0 bases, with 13 bases sitting between them. The CDR3 loop is CASSYLMTASYEQYF. The CDR3 region has the DNA TGCGCCAGCAGCTACTTAATGACGGCCTCCTACGAGCAGTACTTC.

By sample share, this clonotype is medium-sized. The chain recombines TRBV14 with TRBJ2-5, with a possible D match to TRBD1 (6 bases). Germline V gene sequence: CDR1 SGHDN, CDR2 FVKESK. There are 14 residues in the CDR3. Trimming removed 2 bases from V and 1 base from J, with 8 bases in between. This CDR3 is CASSQQTGQETQYF. The DNA for the CDR3 is TGTGCCAGCAGCCAACAGACAGGCCAAGAGACCCAGTACTTC.

The chain combines TRBV7-3 with TRBJ2-3; no firm D call. Trimming cost V 0 bases and J 5 bases, with 6 bases left between them. Germline V lookup: CDR1 SGHTA, CDR2 FQGTGA. The CDR3 sequence is 13 residues long. CDR3 in DNA: TGTGCCAGCAGCTTAACGAGAGTAGATACGCAGTATTTT. Translated, it gives CASSLTRVDTQYF.

By sample fraction, this clonotype is medium-sized. This chain connects TRBV12-3 or TRBV12-4 to TRBJ2-3; TRBD2 matches at 8 bases. V lost 5 bases, J lost 4 bases, and 11 bases stayed unmatched. The CDR3 has 16 amino acids. The DNA of the CDR3 is TGTGCCAGCAGTCCCAATAGCGGGAACCCCTCAGATACGCAGTATTTT. This gives the protein CASSPNSGNPSDTQYF.

This clonotype is deemed medium-sized. In nucleotides, the CDR3 is TGCGCCAGTTGTCCTTCGACTGAGAGCAATCAGCCCCAGCATTTT. Translation gives CASCPSTESNQPQHF. The chain joins TRBV10-2 to TRBJ1-5; D is unclear. V lost 9 bases and J 1 base, leaving 16 bases between the germline ends. The CDR3 runs to 15 residues. In germline, CDR1 is WSHSY, CDR2 SAAADI.

This clonotype is medium-sized. The V gene is TRBV5-6, the J gene TRBJ1-1; 7 bases match TRBD1. J gave up 5 bases and V 5 bases, and 6 bases lay outside the gene matches. The CDR3 length is 13 residues. Germline CDR1 and CDR2: SGHDT and YYEEEE. CDR3 region: CASRQRQGTEAFF. DNA for the CDR3: TGTGCCAGCAGACAAAGACAGGGAACTGAAGCTTTCTTT.

In its sample, this clonotype is medium-sized. This chain connects TRBV20-1 to TRBJ1-2; D gene ambiguous. The CDR3 covers 13 residues. V lost 0 bases, J lost 4 bases, and 9 bases lay in between. The germline gives CDR1 DFQATT, CDR2 SNEGSKA (reference sequence). In DNA, the CDR3 is TGCAGTGCTAGAGATTTAGGATTCTATGGCTACACCTTC. This gives the protein CSARDLGFYGYTF.

By share of the sample, this clonotype is medium-sized. The chain uses TRBV20-1 and TRBJ1-5, with D maybe TRBD1 (5 bases). Germline lookup yields CDR1 DFQATT and CDR2 SNEGSKA (reference sequence). V lost 0 bases to trimming and J lost 9 bases, with 15 bases between them. This CDR3 has 14 amino acids. This CDR3 is CSARDDSGVWPQHF. The CDR3 nucleotides read TGCAGTGCTAGAGATGACAGCGGGGTTTGGCCCCAGCATTTT.

This clonotype qualifies as medium-sized. This rearrangement joins TRBV7-6 to TRBJ1-1; no firm D call. V lost 1 base and J lost 3, with 9 bases in between. This CDR3 contains 14 residues. Germline values: CDR1 SGHVS, CDR2 FNYEAQ. The CDR3 region has the DNA TGTGCCAGCAGCTTAGGGGGTGGGGACACTGAAGCTTTCTTT. It codes for CASSLGGGDTEAFF.

Within the sample, this clonotype is medium-sized (0.01 to 0.1%). V usage is TRBV3-1 and J usage is TRBJ2-3; the match to TRBD1 covers 8 bases. Germline-derived CDR1 and CDR2 are LGHDT and YNNKEL (reference sequence). CDR3 length: 16 residues. V lost 2 bases, J lost 6 bases, and 10 bases stayed unmatched. The CDR3 DNA sequence: TGTGCCAGCAGCCAAAAGGCAGGGGGCGGTTCGGATACGCAGTATTTT. It is translated as CASSQKAGGGSDTQYF.

By share, this clonotype ranks as medium-sized. V is TRBV27 and J is TRBJ1-1; D ambiguous. V gave up 2 bases and J gave up 2 bases, with 9 bases separating them. In germline, CDR1 is MNHEY, CDR2 SMNVEV (reference sequence). The CDR3 consists of 14 residues. CDR3 sequence (DNA): TGTGCCAGCAGTTTAATCGCGGGTAACACTGAAGCTTTCTTT. It is translated as CASSLIAGNTEAFF.

This clonotype is categorized as medium-sized. The J gene is TRBJ1-4, the V gene TRBV6-1, with a tentative D call TRBD1 (5 bases). Trimming removed 7 bases from V and 4 bases from J, with 10 bases in between. The CDR3 runs to 13 residues. Germline CDR1 and CDR2: MNHNS and SASEGT. This CDR3 reads CASNGHLNEKLFF. CDR3 DNA: TGTGCCAGCAACGGACATCTTAATGAAAAACTGTTTTTT.

Sample share makes this clonotype medium-sized (0.01 to 0.1%). The chain is built from TRBV5-1 and TRBJ2-1, with 13 bases aligning to TRBD2. V was pared by 3 bases and J by 4 bases, with 4 bases of the junction left unmatched. CDR3 length: 16 amino acids. CDR1 SGHRS and CDR2 YFSETQ come from the germline V gene. This CDR3 is CASSSGGLAGYNEQFF. CDR3 coding DNA: TGCGCCAGCAGCTCTGGGGGACTAGCGGGATACAATGAGCAGTTCTTC.

This clonotype is categorized as medium-sized (0.01 to 0.1%). The chain is built from TRBV20-1 and TRBJ1-5, with D perhaps TRBD1 (5 bases). CDR1 is DFQATT, CDR2 SNEGSKA, per germline (reference sequence). V was cut by 5 bases and J by 4 bases, with 24 bases left in between. The CDR3 totals 17 residues. DNA for the CDR3: TGCAGTGCTGGGCCTCTCCAACAGGCGGGGGGGAATCAGCCCCAGCATTTT. It encodes CSAGPLQQAGGNQPQHF.

Judged by abundance, this clonotype is medium-sized. The chain has TRBV11-2 and TRBJ2-7; perhaps TRBD2 as D (5 bases). Trimming took 1 base from V and 3 from J, leaving 13 bases between them. The CDR3 totals 15 residues. Germline lookup yields CDR1 SGHAT and CDR2 FQNNGV. The CDR3 protein is CASSLAPGSNYEQYF. The CDR3 bases are TGTGCCAGCAGCTTAGCCCCGGGATCTAACTACGAGCAGTACTTC.